This TCR beta chain derives from a study of graft-versus-host responses after intestinal transplantation. This clone came up once. Sequencing was performed with immunoSEQ multiplex PCR; in TCRdb, only in-frame clones are kept and a portion is missing. The table lists 30,000 to 40,000 clones, around 96% of them singletons, with about 0.76% in the top ten. This TCR was sampled from a human patient who received an intestinal transplant, so some T cells may come from the graft donor. Sequenced material: PBMCs, taken 16 days after intestinal transplant.

CDR3 residues: CASSEGPANEKLFF. CDR3 DNA sequence: TGTGCCAGCAGTGAGGGGCCCGCTAATGAAAAACTGTTTTTT. The V gene is TRBV25-1, the J gene TRBJ1-4; a weak D match, TRBD1 (5 bases). V was shortened by 3 bases and J by 3 bases, with 8 bases between the two germline ends. Germline assignment: CDR1 MGHDK and CDR2 SYGVNS. This CDR3 has 14 residues.